This note documents a single T cell receptor beta chain sequence. The sample belongs to a study of blood T cell repertoires in COVID-19. Background on the study: COVID-19 samples from acute and convalescent phases originated in the United States, Italy and Spain. Nucleic acid was either cDNA or gDNA, and it came from T cells, B-cell-depleted T cells, or PBMCs.

V was trimmed by 3 bases and J by 6 bases, leaving 21 bases between them. This CDR3 is 16 amino acids long. The germline V gene encodes CDR1 SGHKS and CDR2 YYEKEE (reference sequence). As processed by the authors: The assay estimated nucleated cells by amplifying reference gene primers. Profiled with immunoSEQ multiplex PCR; TCRdb holds only in-frame clones, not every one. Clone size and V and J calls were adopted from that table, with D and trimming inferred from the DNA. The sample shows approximately 210,000 clones, approximately 84% of them seen only once. What was sequenced was peripheral blood. The clonotype comes from a woman in her forties or fifties with active or convalescent COVID-19. The chain is built from TRBV5-5 and TRBJ1-2; D is possibly TRBD1 (5 bases). CDR3 region: CASSYEPLTARNGYTF. The DNA for the CDR3 is TGTGCCAGCAGCTACGAACCATTGACAGCGAGAAATGGCTACACCTTC. The full variable domain, its missing parts supplied by reference TRBV5-5 and TRBJ1-2, is DAGVTQSPTHLIKTRGQQVTLRCSPISGHKSVSWYQQVLGQGPQFIFQYYEKEERGRGNFPDRFSARQFPNYSSELNVNALLLGDSALYLCASSYEPLTARNGYTFGSGTRLTVV.